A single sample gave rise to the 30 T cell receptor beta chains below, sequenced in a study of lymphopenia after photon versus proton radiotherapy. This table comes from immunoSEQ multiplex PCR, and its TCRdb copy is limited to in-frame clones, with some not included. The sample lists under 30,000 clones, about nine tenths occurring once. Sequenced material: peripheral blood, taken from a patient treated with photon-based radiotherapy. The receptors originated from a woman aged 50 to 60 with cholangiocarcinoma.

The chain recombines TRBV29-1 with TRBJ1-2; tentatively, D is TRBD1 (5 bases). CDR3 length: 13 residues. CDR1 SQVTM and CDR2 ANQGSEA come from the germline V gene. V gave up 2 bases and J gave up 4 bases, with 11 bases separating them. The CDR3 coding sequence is TGCAGCGTTGAACAGGGCACTTCCTATGGCTACACCTTC. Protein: CSVEQGTSYGYTF.

CDR3 nucleotides: TGTGCCAGCAGCCTCGACAGGGGTTGGGGGGAGCTGTTTTTT. Encoded protein: CASSLDRGWGELFF. This rearrangement joins TRBV7-2 to TRBJ2-2; 8 bases map to TRBD1. CDR1 is SGHTA and CDR2 is FQGNSA in the germline V gene. The CDR3 is made up of 14 amino acids. J lost 8 bases, V lost 5 bases, and 7 bases had no gene match.

CDR3 residues: CASSRANYGYTF. The DNA for the CDR3 is TGTGCCAGTAGTCGAGCTAACTATGGCTACACCTTC. V and J are TRBV19 and TRBJ1-2; D call uncertain. There are 12 residues in the CDR3. In germline, CDR1 is LNHDA, CDR2 SQIVND (reference sequence). V lost 5 bases, J lost 0 bases, and 4 bases lay in between.

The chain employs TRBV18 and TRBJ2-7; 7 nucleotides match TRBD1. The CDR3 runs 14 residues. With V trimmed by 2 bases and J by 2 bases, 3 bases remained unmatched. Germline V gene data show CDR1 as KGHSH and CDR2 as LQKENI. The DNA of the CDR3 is TGTGCCAGCTCACCAAGGGGGCTCACCTACGAGCAGTACTTC. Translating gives CASSPRGLTYEQYF. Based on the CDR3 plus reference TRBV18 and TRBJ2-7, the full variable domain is NAGVMQNPRHLVRRRGQEARLRCSPMKGHSHVYWYRQLPEEGLKFMVYLQKENIIDESGMPKERFSAEFPKEGPSILRIQQVVRGDSAAYFCASSPRGLTYEQYFGPGTRLTVT.

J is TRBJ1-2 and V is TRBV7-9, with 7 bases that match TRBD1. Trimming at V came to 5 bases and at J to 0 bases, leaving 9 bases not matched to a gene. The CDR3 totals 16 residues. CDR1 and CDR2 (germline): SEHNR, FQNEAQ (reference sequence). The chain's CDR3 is CASSPNNRGANYGYTF. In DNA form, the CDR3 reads TGTGCCAGCAGCCCAAACAACAGGGGAGCTAACTATGGCTACACCTTC. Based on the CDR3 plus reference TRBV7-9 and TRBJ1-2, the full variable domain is DTGVSQNPRHKITKRGQNVTFRCDPISEHNRLYWYRQTLGQGPEFLTYFQNEAQLEKSRLLSDRFSAERPKGSFSTLEIQRTEQGDSAMYLCASSPNNRGANYGYTFGSGTRLTVV.

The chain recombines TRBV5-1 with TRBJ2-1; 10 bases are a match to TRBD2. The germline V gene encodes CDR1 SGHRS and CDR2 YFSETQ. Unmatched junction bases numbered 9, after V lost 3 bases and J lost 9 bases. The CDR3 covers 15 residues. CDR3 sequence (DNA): TGCGCCAGCAGCTGGAGCGGGGGGGATGTCGGTGAGCAGTTCTTC. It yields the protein CASSWSGGDVGEQFF. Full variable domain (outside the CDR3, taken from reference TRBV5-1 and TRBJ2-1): KAGVTQTPRYLIKTRGQQVTLSCSPISGHRSVSWYQQTPGQGLQFLFEYFSETQRNKGNFPGRFSGRQFSNSRSEMNVSTLELGDSALYLCASSWSGGDVGEQFFGPGTRLTVL.

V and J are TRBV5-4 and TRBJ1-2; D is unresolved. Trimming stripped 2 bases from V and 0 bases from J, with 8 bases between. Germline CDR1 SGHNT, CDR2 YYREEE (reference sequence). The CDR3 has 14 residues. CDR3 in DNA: TGTGCCAGCAGCTTATTAGGTACTAACTATGGCTACACCTTC. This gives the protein CASSLLGTNYGYTF.

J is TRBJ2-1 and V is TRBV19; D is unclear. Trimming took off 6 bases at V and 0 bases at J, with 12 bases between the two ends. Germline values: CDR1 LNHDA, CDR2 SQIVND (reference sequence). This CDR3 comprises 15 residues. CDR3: CASSSNSGSYNEQFF. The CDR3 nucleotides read TGTGCCAGTAGCTCTAACTCGGGCTCCTACAATGAGCAGTTCTTC.

DNA for the CDR3: TGCGCCAGCAGTGAGCATTCCGGGGGACTAACGAACACCGGGGAGCTGTTTTTT. Protein: CASSEHSGGLTNTGELFF. The rearrangement joins TRBV10-1 to TRBJ2-2; 7 bases map to TRBD2. CDR1 and CDR2 (germline): WNHNN, SYGVQD (reference sequence). This CDR3 spans 18 amino acids. V lost 2 bases to trimming and J lost 0 bases; unmatched junction nucleotides: 9.

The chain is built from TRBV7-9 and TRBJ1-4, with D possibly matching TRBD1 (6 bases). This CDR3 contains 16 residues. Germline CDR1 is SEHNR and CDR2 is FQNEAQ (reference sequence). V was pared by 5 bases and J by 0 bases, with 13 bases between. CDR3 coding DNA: TGTGCCAGCAGCGGCGACAGGATTGCAACTAATGAAAAACTGTTTTTT. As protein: CASSGDRIATNEKLFF.

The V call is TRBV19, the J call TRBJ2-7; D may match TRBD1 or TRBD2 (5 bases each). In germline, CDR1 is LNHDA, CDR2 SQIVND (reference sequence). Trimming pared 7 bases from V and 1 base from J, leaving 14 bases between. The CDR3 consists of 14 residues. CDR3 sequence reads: CASTPRDPSYEQYF. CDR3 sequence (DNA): TGTGCCAGTACCCCACGGGACCCGTCCTACGAGCAGTACTTC.

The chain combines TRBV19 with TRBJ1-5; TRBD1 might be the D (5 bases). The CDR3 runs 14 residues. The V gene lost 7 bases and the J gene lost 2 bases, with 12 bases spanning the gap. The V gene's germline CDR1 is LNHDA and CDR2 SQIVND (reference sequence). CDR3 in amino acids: CASNLQGGNQPQHF. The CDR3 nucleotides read TGTGCCAGTAACCTCCAAGGGGGCAATCAGCCCCAGCATTTT.

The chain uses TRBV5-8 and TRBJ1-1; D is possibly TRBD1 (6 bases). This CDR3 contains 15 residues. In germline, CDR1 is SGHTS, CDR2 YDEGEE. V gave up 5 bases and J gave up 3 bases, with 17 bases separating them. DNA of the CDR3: TGTGCCAGCAGGCCATTGCAGGGGTCAGACACTGAAGCTTTCTTT. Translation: CASRPLQGSDTEAFF.

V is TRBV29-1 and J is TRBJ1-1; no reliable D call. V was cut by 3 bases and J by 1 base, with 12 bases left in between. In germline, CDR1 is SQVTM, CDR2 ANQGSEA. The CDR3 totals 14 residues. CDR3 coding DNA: TGCAGCGTTGAGTTTGGGGTTTCGAACACTGAAGCTTTCTTT. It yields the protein CSVEFGVSNTEAFF.

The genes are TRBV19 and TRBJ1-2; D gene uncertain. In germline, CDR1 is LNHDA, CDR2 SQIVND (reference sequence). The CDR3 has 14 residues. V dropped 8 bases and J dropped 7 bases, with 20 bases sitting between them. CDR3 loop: CASQRADFLAGYTF. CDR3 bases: TGTGCCAGTCAAAGGGCGGATTTCTTGGCTGGCTACACCTTC.

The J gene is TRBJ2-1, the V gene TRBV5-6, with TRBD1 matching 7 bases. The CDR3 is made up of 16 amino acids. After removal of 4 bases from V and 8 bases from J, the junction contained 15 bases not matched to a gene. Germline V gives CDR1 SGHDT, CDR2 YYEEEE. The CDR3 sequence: CASSPYLPGQSDEQFF. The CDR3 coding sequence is TGTGCCAGCAGCCCTTACCTCCCGGGACAGAGTGATGAGCAGTTCTTC.

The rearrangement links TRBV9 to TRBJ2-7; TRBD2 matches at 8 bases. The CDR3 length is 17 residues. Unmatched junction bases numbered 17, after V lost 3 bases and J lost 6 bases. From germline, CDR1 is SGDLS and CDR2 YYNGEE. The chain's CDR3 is CASSGAPGGYLLGEQYF. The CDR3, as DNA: TGTGCCAGCAGCGGAGCCCCGGGGGGGTACCTTCTTGGCGAGCAGTACTTC.

CDR3: CASSPPFVGPIFNEQFF. The CDR3, as DNA: TGTGCCAGCAGCCCCCCGTTCGTGGGACCCATCTTCAATGAGCAGTTCTTC. The chain links TRBV5-5 to TRBJ2-1, with D perhaps TRBD1 or TRBD2 (5 bases each). This CDR3 spans 17 amino acids. Trimming cost V 4 bases and J 6 bases, with 23 bases left between them. The germline gives CDR1 SGHKS, CDR2 YYEKEE (reference sequence). The whole variable domain, remainder taken from reference TRBV5-5 and TRBJ2-1, is DAGVTQSPTHLIKTRGQQVTLRCSPISGHKSVSWYQQVLGQGPQFIFQYYEKEERGRGNFPDRFSARQFPNYSSELNVNALLLGDSALYLCASSPPFVGPIFNEQFFGPGTRLTVL.

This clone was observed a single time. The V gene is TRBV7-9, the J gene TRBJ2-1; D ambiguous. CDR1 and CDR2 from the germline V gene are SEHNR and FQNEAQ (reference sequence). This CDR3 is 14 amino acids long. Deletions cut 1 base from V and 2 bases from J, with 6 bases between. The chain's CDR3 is CASSLGLAYNEQFF. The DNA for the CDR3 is TGTGCCAGCAGCTTAGGGTTGGCCTACAATGAGCAGTTCTTC.

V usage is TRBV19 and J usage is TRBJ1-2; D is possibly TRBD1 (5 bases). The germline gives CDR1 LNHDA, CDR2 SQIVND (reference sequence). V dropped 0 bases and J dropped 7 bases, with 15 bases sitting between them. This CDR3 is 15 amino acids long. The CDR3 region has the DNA TGTGCCAGTAGTATAGAGAAGGGGAGGGCGAGTGGCTACACCTTC. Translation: CASSIEKGRASGYTF.

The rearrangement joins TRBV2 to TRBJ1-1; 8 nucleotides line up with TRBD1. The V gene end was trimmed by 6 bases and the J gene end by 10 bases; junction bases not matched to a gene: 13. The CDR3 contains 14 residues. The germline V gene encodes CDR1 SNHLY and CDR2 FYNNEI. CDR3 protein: CASRLTGARTAAFF. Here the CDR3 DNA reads TGTGCCAGCAGATTGACAGGGGCTAGGACAGCAGCTTTCTTT.

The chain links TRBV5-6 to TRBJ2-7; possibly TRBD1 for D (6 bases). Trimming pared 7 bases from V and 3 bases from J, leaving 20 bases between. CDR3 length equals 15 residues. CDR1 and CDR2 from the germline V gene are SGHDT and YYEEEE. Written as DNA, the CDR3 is TGTGCCAGCGGATTAAGACCGACAGGTGGCTACGAGCAGTACTTC. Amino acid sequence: CASGLRPTGGYEQYF.

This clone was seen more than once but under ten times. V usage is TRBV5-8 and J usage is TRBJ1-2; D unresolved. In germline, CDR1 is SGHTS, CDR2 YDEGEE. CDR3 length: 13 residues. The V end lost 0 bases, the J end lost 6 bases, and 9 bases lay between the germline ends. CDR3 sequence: CASSLVLADGYTF. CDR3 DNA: TGTGCCAGCAGCTTGGTTCTTGCAGATGGCTACACCTTC.

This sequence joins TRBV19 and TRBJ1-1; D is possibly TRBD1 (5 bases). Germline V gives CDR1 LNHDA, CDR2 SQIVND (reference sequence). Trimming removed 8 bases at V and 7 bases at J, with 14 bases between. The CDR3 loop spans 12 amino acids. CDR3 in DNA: TGTGCCAGTGAGAGCTCCCAGGGTGAAGCTTTCTTT. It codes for CASESSQGEAFF. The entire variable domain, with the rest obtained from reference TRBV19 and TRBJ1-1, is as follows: DGGITQSPKYLFRKEGQNVTLSCEQNLNHDAMYWYRQDPGQGLRLIYYSQIVNDFQKGDIAEGYSVSREKKESFPLTVTSAQKNPTAFYLCASESSQGEAFFGQGTRLTVV.

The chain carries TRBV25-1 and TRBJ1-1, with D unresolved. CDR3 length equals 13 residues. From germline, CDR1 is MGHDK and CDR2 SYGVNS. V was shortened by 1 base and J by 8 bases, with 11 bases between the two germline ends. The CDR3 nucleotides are TGTGCCAGCAGTGAATCGGGGTCCGCCGAAGCTTTCTTT. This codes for CASSESGSAEAFF.

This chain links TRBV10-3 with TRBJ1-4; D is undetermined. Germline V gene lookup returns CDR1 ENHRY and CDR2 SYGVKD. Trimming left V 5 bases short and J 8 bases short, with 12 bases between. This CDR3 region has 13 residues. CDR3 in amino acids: CAISPSRTEKLFF. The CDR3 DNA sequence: TGTGCCATCAGTCCAAGCAGAACAGAAAAACTGTTTTTT.

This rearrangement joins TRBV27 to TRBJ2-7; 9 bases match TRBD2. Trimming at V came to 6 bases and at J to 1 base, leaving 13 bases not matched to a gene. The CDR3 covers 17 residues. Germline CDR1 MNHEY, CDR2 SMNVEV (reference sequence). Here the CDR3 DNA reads TGTGCCAGCAGGACCCTAAACGAGGCGGGGGGGTCCTACGAGCAGTACTTC. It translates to CASRTLNEAGGSYEQYF.

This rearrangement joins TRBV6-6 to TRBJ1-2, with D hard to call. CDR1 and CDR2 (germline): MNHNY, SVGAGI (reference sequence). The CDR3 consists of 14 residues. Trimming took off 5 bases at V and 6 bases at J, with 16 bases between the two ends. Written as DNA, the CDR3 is TGTGCCAGCAGTGGGCGGGCCCACGGGGATGGCTACACCTTC. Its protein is CASSGRAHGDGYTF.

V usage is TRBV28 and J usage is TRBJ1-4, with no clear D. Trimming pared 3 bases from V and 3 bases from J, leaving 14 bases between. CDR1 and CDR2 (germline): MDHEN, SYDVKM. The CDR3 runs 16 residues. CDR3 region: CASSFPGLRPNEKLFF. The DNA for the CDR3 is TGTGCCAGCAGTTTTCCCGGCCTGCGACCTAATGAAAAACTGTTTTTT.

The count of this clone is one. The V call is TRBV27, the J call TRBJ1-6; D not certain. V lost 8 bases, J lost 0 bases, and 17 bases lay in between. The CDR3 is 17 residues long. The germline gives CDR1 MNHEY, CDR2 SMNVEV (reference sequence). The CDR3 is CASSRTGQSSYNSPLHF. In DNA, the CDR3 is TGTGCCAGCTCCAGAACGGGCCAGAGCTCCTATAATTCACCCCTCCACTTT.